The entry below describes one T cell receptor (beta chain). Its antigen remains unknown. These data belong to a study of T cells in Graves' hyperthyroidism and ophthalmopathy. There were TCR beta CDR3 regions amplified from RNA transcripts. The study used the HTBI primer set for a first-round RT-PCR of the TCR CDR3. TCRdb independently ran MiXCR on the multiplex PCR reads; one entry per CDR3 protein. Of hundreds of thousands of distinct CDR3 sequences listed, around 15% were seen once; the top ten hold approximately 10%. Study-wide points: Prediction of ophthalmopathy progression came a median 6.5 months pre-onset. Appearing also in blood were most of the thyroid clonotypes expanded above 0.001. Ophthalmopathy was told apart from stable hyperthyroidism by a 13 V-J model.

Sequencing used blood. The clonotype originates from a woman younger than 30 with Graves' hyperthyroidism.

CDR3 DNA sequence: TGTGCCAGCAGTTTCACCGGGACAGACACAGATACGCAGTATTTT. As protein: CASSFTGTDTDTQYF. The genes are TRBV7-3 and TRBJ2-3, with 7 bases identical to TRBD1. The length of the CDR3 is 15 residues. Per germline, CDR1 SGHTA and CDR2 FQGTGA. V shed 6 bases, J shed 2 bases, and the junction held 8 bases outside the gene matches.